This TCR beta chain appears in the sequencing data of a study of blood T cell repertoires in COVID-19. Study background: The samples span acute and convalescent COVID-19 from the United States, Italy and Spain. Nucleic acid was either cDNA or gDNA, and it came from T cells, B-cell-depleted T cells, or PBMCs.

V lost 4 bases and J 5 bases, leaving 20 bases between the germline ends. Per the germline V gene, CDR1 is LGHNA and CDR2 is YSLEER. The CDR3 has 16 residues. This clone has only one observation. As processed by the authors: Estimation of nucleated cell counts was performed using reference gene primer amplification. Assay: immunoSEQ multiplex PCR; the TCRdb copy retains only in-frame clones and omits some. V, J and clone size reflect that table, while D and trimming were determined from the DNA. The sample carries under 300,000 clones, 86% recorded once. Material: peripheral blood. The sequence derives from a woman in her twenties or thirties with active or convalescent COVID-19. The chain is built from TRBV4-3 and TRBJ2-5; tentatively, D is TRBD1 (6 bases). The CDR3, as DNA: TGCGCCAGCAGCCCGCGAGCCGCAGGGGTTGCCGAGACCCAGTACTTC. It specifies CASSPRAAGVAETQYF.